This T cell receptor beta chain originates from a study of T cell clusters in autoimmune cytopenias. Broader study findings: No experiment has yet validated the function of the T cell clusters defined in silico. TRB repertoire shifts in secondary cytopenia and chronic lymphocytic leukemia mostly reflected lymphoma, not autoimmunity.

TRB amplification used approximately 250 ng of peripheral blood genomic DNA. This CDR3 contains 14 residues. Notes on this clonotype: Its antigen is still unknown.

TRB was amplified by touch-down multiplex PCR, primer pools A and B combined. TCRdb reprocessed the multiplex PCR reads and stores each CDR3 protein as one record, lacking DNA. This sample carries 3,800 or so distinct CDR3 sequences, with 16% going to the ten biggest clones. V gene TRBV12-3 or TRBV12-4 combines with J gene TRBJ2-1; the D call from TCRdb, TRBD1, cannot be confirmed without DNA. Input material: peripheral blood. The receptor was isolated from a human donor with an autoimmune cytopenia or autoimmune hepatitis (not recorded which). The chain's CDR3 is CASKTGISYNEQFF.